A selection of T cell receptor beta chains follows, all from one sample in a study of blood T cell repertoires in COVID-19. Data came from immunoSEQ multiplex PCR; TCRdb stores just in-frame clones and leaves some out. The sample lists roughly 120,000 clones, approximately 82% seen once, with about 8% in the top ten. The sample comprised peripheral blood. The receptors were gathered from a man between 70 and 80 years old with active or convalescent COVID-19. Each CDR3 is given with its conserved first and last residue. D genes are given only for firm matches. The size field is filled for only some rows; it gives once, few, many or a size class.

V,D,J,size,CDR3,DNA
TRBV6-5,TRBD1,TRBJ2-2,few,CASRPVGQSPGELFF,TGTGCCAGCAGGCCCGTGGGACAGTCCCCCGGGGAGCTGTTTTTT
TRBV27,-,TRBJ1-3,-,CASSIQGRAGNTIYF,TGTGCCAGCAGTATACAGGGTCGGGCTGGAAACACCATATATTTT
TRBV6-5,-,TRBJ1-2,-,CASSDGEGDRSGYTF,TGTGCCAGCAGCGACGGGGAGGGGGATAGGTCTGGCTACACCTTC
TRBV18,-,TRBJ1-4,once,CASSLGGHSNEKLFF,TGTGCCAGCTCACTTGGGGGACACTCTAATGAAAAACTGTTTTTT
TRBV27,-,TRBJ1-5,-,CASSLELGAHQPQHF,TGTGCCAGCAGTTTAGAGTTAGGGGCCCATCAGCCCCAGCATTTT
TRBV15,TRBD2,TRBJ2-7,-,CATSRDLAGGSYEQYF,TGTGCCACCAGCAGAGATCTAGCGGGGGGATCCTACGAGCAGTACTTC
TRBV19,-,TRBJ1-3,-,CASSIGRAGLASGNTIYF,TGTGCCAGTAGTATAGGTCGGGCGGGGTTGGCCTCTGGAAACACCATATATTTT
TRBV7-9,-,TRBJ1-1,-,CASSGEGDTEAFF,TGTGCCAGCAGCGGGGAGGGTGACACTGAAGCTTTCTTT
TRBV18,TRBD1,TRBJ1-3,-,CASSLNRDRGAGNTIYF,TGTGCCAGCTCACTAAACCGGGACAGGGGAGCTGGAAACACCATATATTTT
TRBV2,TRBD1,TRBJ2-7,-,CASSPGQGEQYF,TGTGCCAGCAGCCCCGGACAGGGGGAGCAGTACTTC
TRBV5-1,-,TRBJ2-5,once,CASSLEPGAGQETQYF,TGCGCCAGCAGCTTGGAGCCGGGAGCAGGCCAAGAGACCCAGTACTTC
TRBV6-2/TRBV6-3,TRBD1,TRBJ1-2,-,CASSPGGANYGYTF,TGTGCCAGCAGTCCAGGGGGCGCCAACTATGGCTACACCTTC
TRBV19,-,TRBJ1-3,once,CASSTTVSSGNTIYF,TGTGCCAGTAGTACTACAGTGAGCTCTGGAAACACCATATATTTT
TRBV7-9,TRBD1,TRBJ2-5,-,CASSRQHTRTGSVGSQYF,TGTGCCAGCAGCCGCCAACACACTCGGACAGGGTCGGTGGGGAGCCAGTACTTC
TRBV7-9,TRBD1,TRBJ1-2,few,CASSLNRGDYGYTF,TGTGCCAGCAGCCTAAACAGGGGGGACTATGGCTACACCTTC
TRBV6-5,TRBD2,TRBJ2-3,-,CASTYSLAVGGTQYF,TGTGCCAGCACCTACTCCCTAGCGGTCGGGGGAACGCAGTATTTT
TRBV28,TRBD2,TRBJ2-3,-,CASSSLADTYTDTQYF,TGTGCCAGCAGTTCCCTAGCGGATACCTACACAGATACGCAGTATTTT
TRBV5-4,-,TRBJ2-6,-,CASSLYRAGGANVLTF,TGTGCCAGCAGCTTATACAGGGCAGGTGGGGCCAACGTCCTGACTTTC
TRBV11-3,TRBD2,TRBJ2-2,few,CASRGLAGSNTGELFF,TGTGCCAGCAGGGGACTAGCTGGGAGTAACACCGGGGAGCTGTTTTTT
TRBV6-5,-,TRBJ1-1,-,CASNEQWLSTEAFF,TGTGCCAGCAACGAACAGTGGTTGAGTACTGAAGCTTTCTTT
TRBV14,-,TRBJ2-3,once,CASSQGAGTDDTQYF,TGTGCCAGCAGCCAAGGCGCGGGAACGGACGATACGCAGTATTTT
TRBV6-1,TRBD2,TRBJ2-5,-,CASSETGGPQETQYF,TGTGCCAGCAGTGAGACGGGGGGGCCGCAAGAGACCCAGTACTTC
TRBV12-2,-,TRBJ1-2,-,CASRPGRDPLNYGYTF,TGTGCAAGTCGACCAGGGCGTGACCCACTTAACTATGGCTACACCTTC
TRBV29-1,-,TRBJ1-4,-,CSVGVDKGNEKLFF,TGCAGCGTTGGGGTGGACAAAGGGAATGAAAAACTGTTTTTT
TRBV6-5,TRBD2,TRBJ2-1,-,CASSPTSGGVYEQFF,TGTGCCAGCAGTCCGACTAGCGGGGGGGTTTATGAGCAGTTCTTC
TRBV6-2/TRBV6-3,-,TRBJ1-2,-,CASSYHRGGYTF,TGTGCCAGCAGTTACCACCGGGGTGGCTACACCTTC
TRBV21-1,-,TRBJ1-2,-,CASSKVATGVSRGYTF,TGTGCCAGCAGCAAAGTCGCTACAGGGGTTTCTCGCGGCTACACCTTC
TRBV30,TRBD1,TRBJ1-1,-,CASATGGIVGGTEAFF,TGTGCCAGTGCTACAGGGGGCATTGTGGGGGGCACTGAAGCTTTCTTT
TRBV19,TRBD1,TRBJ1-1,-,CATREQGAGEAFF,TGTGCCACCCGGGAACAGGGGGCTGGTGAAGCTTTCTTT
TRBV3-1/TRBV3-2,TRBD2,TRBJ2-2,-,CASSQGGSDTGELFF,TGTGCCAGCAGCCAAGGCGGGAGTGACACCGGGGAGCTGTTTTTT
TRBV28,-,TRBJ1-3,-,CASRGQHSGNTIYF,TGTGCCAGCAGGGGACAACACTCTGGAAACACCATATATTTT
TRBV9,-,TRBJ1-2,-,CASSVGQVLGGYTF,TGTGCCAGCAGCGTAGGACAGGTCCTTGGTGGCTACACCTTC
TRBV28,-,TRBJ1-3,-,CASSRLRSGNTIYF,TGTGCCAGCAGTAGACTGCGCTCTGGAAACACCATATATTTT
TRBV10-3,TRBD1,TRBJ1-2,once,CAISTGQGASYGYTF,TGTGCCATCAGCACCGGACAGGGGGCTTCTTATGGCTACACCTTC
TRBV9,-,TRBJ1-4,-,CASSRGSSNEKLFF,TGTGCCAGCAGTCGGGGGAGCTCTAATGAAAAACTGTTTTTT
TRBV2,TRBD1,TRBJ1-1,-,CALNRGLNTEAFF,TGTGCCCTAAACAGGGGGCTGAACACTGAAGCTTTCTTT
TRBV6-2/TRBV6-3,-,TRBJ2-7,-,CASSYLQARYEQYF,TGTGCCAGCAGTTATCTACAGGCCAGATACGAGCAGTACTTC
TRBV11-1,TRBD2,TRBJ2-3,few,CASSILAGGSDTQYF,TGTGCCAGCAGCATCCTAGCGGGAGGTTCAGATACGCAGTATTTT
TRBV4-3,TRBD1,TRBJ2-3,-,CASSRQTGAGDTQYF,TGCGCCAGCAGCCGACAAACAGGGGCTGGAGATACGCAGTATTTT
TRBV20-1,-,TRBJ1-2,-,CSASRNYGYTF,TGCAGTGCTAGCAGAAACTATGGCTACACCTTC
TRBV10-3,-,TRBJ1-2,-,CAISARQDDYGYTF,TGTGCCATCAGTGCCCGACAGGACGACTATGGCTACACCTTC
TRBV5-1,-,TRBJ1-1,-,CASSSAGSQSTEAFF,TGCGCCAGCAGCTCCGCGGGGTCCCAAAGCACTGAAGCTTTCTTT
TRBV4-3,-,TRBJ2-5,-,CASSQESGETQYF,TGCGCCAGCAGCCAAGAGTCGGGGGAGACCCAGTACTTC
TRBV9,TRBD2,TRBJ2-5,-,CASSLRLAGETQYF,TGTGCCAGCAGCTTACGACTAGCTGGGGAGACCCAGTACTTC
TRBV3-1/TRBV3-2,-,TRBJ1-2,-,CASSLRTVAGYTF,TGTGCCAGCAGCCTTAGGACAGTGGCCGGCTACACCTTC
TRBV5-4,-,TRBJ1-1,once,CASSLAENTEAFF,TGTGCCAGCAGCTTGGCAGAGAACACTGAAGCTTTCTTT
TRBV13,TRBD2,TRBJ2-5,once,CASSRPVLAGGETQYF,TGTGCCAGCAGCCGTCCCGTTTTAGCGGGGGGGGAGACCCAGTACTTC
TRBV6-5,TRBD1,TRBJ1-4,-,CASSSIRDRINEKLFF,TGTGCCAGCAGTTCAATCCGGGACAGAATAAATGAAAAACTGTTTTTT
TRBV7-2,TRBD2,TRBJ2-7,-,CASSFYTGTSGTEQYF,TGTGCCAGCAGCTTCTATACCGGGACTAGCGGGACCGAGCAGTACTTC
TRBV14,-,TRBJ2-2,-,CASSHQWRGPGELFF,TGTGCCAGCAGCCATCAGTGGAGGGGTCCCGGGGAGCTGTTTTTT
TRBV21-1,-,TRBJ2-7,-,CASSKVPPGQGYF,TGTGCCAGCAGCAAAGTGCCACCGGGACAGGGGTACTTC
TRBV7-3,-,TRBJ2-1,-,CASSAGPHEYNEQFF,TGTGCCAGCAGCGCTGGGCCCCACGAATACAATGAGCAGTTCTTC
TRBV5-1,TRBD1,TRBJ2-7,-,CASCKTPGQSYEQYF,TGCGCCAGCTGCAAAACCCCGGGACAGAGCTACGAGCAGTACTTC
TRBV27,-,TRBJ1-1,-,CASSLLRVTEAFF,TGTGCCAGCAGTTTATTGCGGGTCACTGAAGCTTTCTTT
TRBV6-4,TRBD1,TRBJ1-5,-,CASSDSIEFELGRGQHQPQHF,TGTGCCAGCAGTGACTCGATTGAGTTTGAGTTGGGCAGGGGGCAGCATCAGCCCCAGCATTTT